Presented here are 22 T cell receptor beta chains from one specimen sequenced in a study of PD-L1 blockade in urothelial cancer. Clones were sequenced by immunoSEQ multiplex PCR, and TCRdb holds only the in-frame ones, with some missing. The sample has around 50,000 clones; roughly 88% are singletons. The time point: peripheral blood 6 weeks after treatment start. The sample in question was PBMCs, obtained around atezolizumab (anti-PD-L1) treatment. The receptors shown here come from a man aged 45-60 years with urothelial cancer.

The V and J genes are TRBV5-1 and TRBJ2-5; TRBD1 agrees at 9 bases. The CDR3 covers 15 residues. V was pared by 2 bases and J by 4 bases, with 6 bases of the junction left unmatched. Germline assignment: CDR1 SGHRS and CDR2 YFSETQ. The CDR3, as DNA: TGCGCCAGCAGCTTTGGGGACAGGGAGGGAGAGACCCAGTACTTC. Translated: CASSFGDREGETQYF.

The chain recombines TRBV12-5 with TRBJ2-7, with 12 positions matching TRBD2. Trimming cost V 0 bases and J 2 bases; bases outside gene matches: 11. Looked up from germline, CDR1 is LGHNT and CDR2 is FRNRAP. The CDR3 runs 19 residues. DNA of the CDR3: TGTGCTAGTGGTTTGGTCCCCCCGGGACTAGCGGGCGCAACCTACGAGCAGTACTTC. Protein sequence: CASGLVPPGLAGATYEQYF.

This chain joins TRBV18 and TRBJ1-1; 7 bases are a match to TRBD1. Germline CDR1 reads KGHSH; CDR2 reads LQKENI. This CDR3 comprises 13 residues. Trimming cost V 3 bases and J 8 bases; bases outside gene matches: 6. In DNA form, the CDR3 reads TGTGCCAGCTCACCCCAGGGGGTATCCGAAGCTTTCTTT. Protein product: CASSPQGVSEAFF. Together with reference TRBV18 and TRBJ1-1, the CDR3 gives the full variable domain: NAGVMQNPRHLVRRRGQEARLRCSPMKGHSHVYWYRQLPEEGLKFMVYLQKENIIDESGMPKERFSAEFPKEGPSILRIQQVVRGDSAAYFCASSPQGVSEAFFGQGTRLTVV.

This clone was detected a few times. The rearrangement joins TRBV10-2 to TRBJ1-3, with TRBD1 as a possible D gene (5 bases). CDR3 length: 13 residues. Per germline, CDR1 WSHSY and CDR2 SAAADI. Between the trimmed V and J ends, which lost 5 bases and 1 base, there was a span of 6 bases. CDR3 amino acids: CASSQGSGNTIYF. DNA for the CDR3: TGCGCCAGCAGTCAGGGTTCTGGAAACACCATATATTTT.

This clone has just a few counts. This chain joins TRBV6-1 and TRBJ1-4; D remains ambiguous. Germline assignment: CDR1 MNHNS and CDR2 SASEGT. The CDR3 spans 13 residues. Trimming shortened V by 3 bases and J by 5 bases, and 7 bases separated the two germline ends. In DNA form, the CDR3 reads TGTGCCAGCAGTGACGTTATCAATGAAAAACTGTTTTTT. It encodes CASSDVINEKLFF.

The chain joins TRBV5-1 to TRBJ2-7, with no clear D. Germline V gene lookup returns CDR1 SGHRS and CDR2 YFSETQ. This CDR3 contains 14 residues. Trimming stripped 2 bases from V and 3 bases from J, with 12 bases between. Written as DNA, the CDR3 is TGCGCCAGCAGCTTTAGTTTACAGAACTACGAGCAGTACTTC. This codes for CASSFSLQNYEQYF.

V and J are TRBV7-9 and TRBJ2-2; D is ambiguous. CDR3 length: 13 residues. The V gene lost 5 bases and the J gene lost 8 bases, with 12 bases spanning the gap. Germline CDR1 SEHNR, CDR2 FQNEAQ (reference sequence). The CDR3 spells CASSGDGVGELFF. DNA for the CDR3: TGTGCCAGCAGCGGAGACGGAGTTGGGGAGCTGTTTTTT. Full variable domain (missing parts from reference TRBV7-9 and TRBJ2-2): DTGVSQNPRHKITKRGQNVTFRCDPISEHNRLYWYRQTLGQGPEFLTYFQNEAQLEKSRLLSDRFSAERPKGSFSTLEIQRTEQGDSAMYLCASSGDGVGELFFGEGSRLTVL.

V usage is TRBV5-4 and J usage is TRBJ2-1; weak D call: TRBD2 (5 bases). Germline CDR1 is SGHNT and CDR2 is YYREEE (reference sequence). The CDR3 extends over 16 amino acids. V was pared by 0 bases and J by 5 bases, with 15 bases between. The CDR3 DNA follows: TGTGCCAGCAGCTTGGCGCCGGGAATGAATCACAATGAGCAGTTCTTC. It specifies CASSLAPGMNHNEQFF. The whole variable domain, filled in from reference TRBV5-4 and TRBJ2-1, reads ETGVTQSPTHLIKTRGQQVTLRCSSQSGHNTVSWYQQALGQGPQFIFQYYREEENGRGNFPPRFSGLQFPNYSSELNVNALELDDSALYLCASSLAPGMNHNEQFFGPGTRLTVL.

The V gene is TRBV5-8, the J gene TRBJ1-2; 8 bases map to TRBD1. Germline-derived CDR1 and CDR2 are SGHTS and YDEGEE. The length of the CDR3 is 15 residues. The V segment lost 5 bases and the J segment 4 bases; nucleotides outside the gene matches: 10. This CDR3 reads CASRPRTGTTYGYTF. CDR3 nucleotides: TGTGCCAGCAGACCGCGGACAGGGACGACCTATGGCTACACCTTC.

The V call is TRBV4-3, the J call TRBJ2-1; TRBD2 agrees at 9 bases. Germline CDR1 and CDR2: LGHNA and YSLEER. The CDR3 totals 18 residues. J was trimmed by 8 bases and V by 1 base; bases with no gene match: 15. CDR3 residues: CASSQGARLAVKGDEQFF. The CDR3 nucleotides read TGCGCCAGCAGCCAAGGGGCTAGACTAGCGGTTAAGGGGGATGAGCAGTTCTTC.

The V and J genes are TRBV12-2 and TRBJ2-7; no DNA check was done on the table's D call, TRBD2. TRBV12-2 counts as a pseudogene. This CDR3 contains 16 residues. The CDR3: CASRLAGLAWGYEQYF. CDR3 bases: TGTGCAAGTCGCTTAGCGGGACTAGCGTGGGGCTACGAGCAGTACTTC.

This chain links TRBV25-1 with TRBJ2-1; TRBD2 aligns across 14 bases. Germline loops: CDR1 MGHDK, CDR2 SYGVNS. The CDR3 totals 18 residues. V lost 0 bases and J lost 2; bases outside the gene matches: 3. As DNA, the CDR3 is TGTGCCAGCAGTGAATACGGGACTAGCGGGAGTACCTACAATGAGCAGTTCTTC. Translated: CASSEYGTSGSTYNEQFF.

The chain combines TRBV11-2 with TRBJ1-2, with 8 bases that match TRBD1. Germline V lookup: CDR1 SGHAT, CDR2 FQNNGV. J was trimmed by 9 bases and V by 5 bases; bases with no gene match: 5. The CDR3 consists of 12 residues. DNA for the CDR3: TGTGCCAGCAGCGTCGACAGGGGCAGCTACACCTTC. Translating gives CASSVDRGSYTF.

CDR3 residues: CASSVTGGPDTQYF. For the CDR3, the DNA is TGTGCCAGCAGCGTAACGGGAGGGCCAGATACGCAGTATTTT. The V call is TRBV9, the J call TRBJ2-3, with 8 bases fitting TRBD2. Germline V gene sequence: CDR1 SGDLS, CDR2 YYNGEE. CDR3 size: 14 residues. V was clipped by 1 base and J by 4 bases; unmatched bases: 2.

The rearrangement uses TRBV18 and TRBJ2-7; weak D call: TRBD2 (6 bases). V dropped 6 bases and J dropped 7 bases, with 13 bases sitting between them. The CDR3 is made up of 12 amino acids. Germline assignment: CDR1 KGHSH and CDR2 LQKENI. CDR3 residues: CASSELALEQYF. CDR3 sequence (DNA): TGTGCCAGCTCGGAACTAGCCCTGGAGCAGTACTTC.

This clone was seen a single time. This rearrangement joins TRBV4-1 to TRBJ1-4, with D possibly TRBD1 on 5 matching bases. Germline V lookup: CDR1 MGHRA, CDR2 YSYEKL. This CDR3 is built from 18 residues. V was shortened by 1 base and J by 8 bases, with 23 bases between the two germline ends. CDR3 DNA sequence: TGCGCCAGCAGCCAAGTTTGGTTGGGTTCAGGGCCCCGAGAAAAACTGTTTTTT. This translates into CASSQVWLGSGPREKLFF.

V gene TRBV12-5 combines with J gene TRBJ1-2; D is undetermined. The V and J ends lost 5 bases and 5 bases respectively, with 24 bases between them. CDR3 length equals 17 residues. Germline CDR1 and CDR2: LGHNT and FRNRAP. CDR3 sequence (DNA): TGTGCTAGTGGTGGTAGGCTCATACGATTCAGGAAGTATGGCTACACCTTC. Translated: CASGGRLIRFRKYGYTF. The full variable domain, rest sourced from reference TRBV12-5 and TRBJ1-2, is DARVTQTPRHKVTEMGQEVTMRCQPILGHNTVFWYRQTMMQGLELLAYFRNRAPLDDSGMPKDRFSAEMPDATLATLKIQPSEPRDSAVYFCASGGRLIRFRKYGYTFGSGTRLTVV.

The chain has TRBV7-9 and TRBJ1-3, with D uncertain. Between the trimmed V and J ends, which lost 2 bases and 0 bases, there was a span of 5 bases. Germline lookup yields CDR1 SEHNR and CDR2 FQNEAQ (reference sequence). The CDR3 contains 14 residues. CDR3 bases: TGTGCCAGCAGCTTACTGTCCTCTGGAAACACCATATATTTT. This translates into CASSLLSSGNTIYF.

This clone was seen only a few times. Written as DNA, the CDR3 is TGTGCCAGCAGCTTCAACGACAGGTTCTATCTGGGCACTGAAGCTTTCTTT. Encoded protein: CASSFNDRFYLGTEAFF. V gene TRBV7-8 combines with J gene TRBJ1-1; D is possibly TRBD1 (6 bases). The CDR3 totals 17 residues. The germline gives CDR1 SGHVS, CDR2 FQNEAQ. Between the trimmed V and J ends, which lost 3 bases and 4 bases, there was a span of 21 bases.

This clone came up once. The V call is TRBV14, the J call TRBJ2-3, with TRBD2 matching over 12 bases. J gave up 1 base and V 1 base, and 6 bases lay outside the gene matches. This CDR3 has 18 residues. CDR1 is SGHDN and CDR2 is FVKESK in the germline V gene. As DNA, the CDR3 is TGTGCCAGCAGCCAAGGCGTACTAGCGGGAGGACGCACAGATACGCAGTATTTT. It yields the protein CASSQGVLAGGRTDTQYF.

V and J are TRBV11-2 and TRBJ2-3, with 8 bases aligning to TRBD2. CDR1 and CDR2 from the germline V gene are SGHAT and FQNNGV. This CDR3 is built from 15 residues. V shed 5 bases and J 4 bases; nucleotides not matched to a gene: 8. DNA of the CDR3: TGTGCCAGCAGCCCACGGGGGGGCCGGGCAGATACGCAGTATTTT. Its protein is CASSPRGGRADTQYF.

The chain uses TRBV2 and TRBJ2-7; 7 nucleotides line up with TRBD2. Germline trimming cut 9 bases from V and 6 bases from J; bases unmatched to any gene: 8. This CDR3 is 12 amino acids long. Germline V lookup: CDR1 SNHLY, CDR2 FYNNEI. CDR3 amino acids: CASQTREFEQYF. The DNA of the CDR3 is TGTGCCAGTCAAACGCGGGAGTTCGAGCAGTACTTC.